This TCR beta chain was obtained from a study of blood T cell repertoires in COVID-19. TCRdb's table, derived via immunoSEQ multiplex PCR, lists solely in-frame clones and lacks some. The data hold fewer than 250,000 clones, with 70% to 90% observed a single time. Unmatched junction bases numbered 3, after V lost 5 bases and J lost 6 bases. Germline CDR1 and CDR2: MNHNY and SVGAGI (reference sequence). This CDR3 is 14 amino acids long. The chain uses TRBV6-6 and TRBJ1-6; 8 bases fit TRBD1. The sequenced sample consisted of peripheral blood. This TCR was sampled from a human donor in a cohort sampled during active COVID-19. The CDR3, as DNA: TGTGCCAGCAGTCTAGACAGGGGTAATTCACCCCTCCACTTT. Translation: CASSLDRGNSPLHF.